This entry features one TCR beta chain sequence. The data stem from a study of blood T cell repertoires in COVID-19. Looked up from germline, CDR1 is KGHSH and CDR2 is LQKENI. The CDR3 totals 14 residues. The V and J ends lost 6 bases and 8 bases, in that order; junction bases with no gene match: 5. Method: immunoSEQ multiplex PCR; TCRdb's copy keeps in-frame clones and lacks some. The sample holds fewer than 150,000 clones; 85% are singletons and the top ten take around an eighth. Sequenced: peripheral blood. The TCR originated in a human donor in a cohort sampled during active COVID-19. The gene calls are TRBV18 and TRBJ1-6, with TRBD1 identical over 9 bases. Here the CDR3 DNA reads TGTGCCAGCTCGCCGACAGGGGGGTATTCACCCCTCCACTTT. Amino acids: CASSPTGGYSPLHF.